Here is one T cell receptor beta chain with its context. Its antigen is unknown. The data originate from a study of T cell responses to AZD1222 COVID-19 vaccine. Findings and limits, study-wide: Mostly white British, mostly female donors; authors suggested clonal diversity may be underestimated.

Sequenced by immunoSEQ multiplex PCR; TCRdb stores in-frame clones only, minus some. Of 80,000 to 100,000 clones in the sample, approximately 85% are singletons; the top ten hold 3.4%. The length of the CDR3 is 12 residues. V lost 3 bases to trimming and J lost 9 bases, with 10 bases between them. From germline, CDR1 is SGHRS and CDR2 YFSETQ. The clonotype originates from an adult who received the AZD1222 COVID-19 vaccine. The V call is TRBV5-1, the J call TRBJ2-1; maybe TRBD2 (6 bases). Specimen: peripheral blood, collected 28 days after the second AZD1222 dose. The CDR3 reads CASSSTGSEQFF. The CDR3 bases are TGCGCCAGCAGCTCGACCGGGAGTGAGCAGTTCTTC.